The 6 T cell receptor beta chains in this list originate from one sample, sequenced in a study of T-cell memory formation after mild COVID-19. TCRdb reprocessed the 5' RACE reads via MiXCR and lists one record per CDR3 protein. The data contain 150,000 to 200,000 distinct CDR3 sequences, around 30% of them seen just once; the ten biggest clones take up around 12%. The sample taken for sequencing was PBMCs or a T cell subset sorted from them (not recorded which). The receptors stem from an adult woman who had mild COVID-19 (a few samples of this study predate the infection). Cell type and time point are not known.

This clonotype was seen a few times. This sequence joins TRBV4-1 and TRBJ1-1; possible D gene TRBD1, 6 bases. V lost 0 bases and J 4 bases, leaving 18 bases between the germline ends. The CDR3 extends over 17 amino acids. Per germline, CDR1 MGHRA and CDR2 YSYEKL. The CDR3 reads CASSQEGAGPGSTEAFF. The CDR3 DNA reads TGCGCCAGCAGCCAAGAGGGGGCAGGGCCTGGGAGCACTGAAGCTTTCTTT.

This clonotype showed up just a few times. The chain combines TRBV7-8 with TRBJ2-1; D is unclear. Per the germline V gene, CDR1 is SGHVS and CDR2 is FQNEAQ. This CDR3 is 13 amino acids long. The germline V and J ends were trimmed by 7 bases and 8 bases, with 15 bases remaining between them. CDR3 coding DNA: TGTGCCAGCATGAGGTTTCAGTTTGATGAGCAGTTCTTC. Its protein is CASMRFQFDEQFF.

This chain connects TRBV10-3 to TRBJ2-7, with 10 bases matching TRBD1. From germline, CDR1 is ENHRY and CDR2 SYGVKD. After removal of 3 bases from V and 7 bases from J, the junction contained 9 bases not matched to a gene. This CDR3 is built from 15 residues. The CDR3 region has the DNA TGTGCCATCAGTGACATTTCGGACAGGGGGAGGGAGCAGTACTTC. Translation: CAISDISDRGREQYF.

This clonotype was recorded a few times. The rearrangement links TRBV7-9 to TRBJ2-7; 8 bases agree with TRBD1. The CDR3 has 16 amino acids. V dropped 4 bases and J dropped 2; count of bases not matched to a gene: 10. Looked up from germline, CDR1 is SEHNR and CDR2 is FQNEAQ (reference sequence). CDR3 sequence: CASSSVETGETYEQYF. CDR3 nucleotide sequence: TGTGCCAGCAGCTCAGTCGAGACAGGGGAAACCTACGAGCAGTACTTC.

The chain links TRBV5-1 to TRBJ2-7; D is ambiguous. This CDR3 is built from 13 residues. V was cut by 4 bases and J by 2 bases, with 10 bases left in between. Germline V gives CDR1 SGHRS, CDR2 YFSETQ. CDR3 sequence: CASSLLPAYEQYF. The CDR3 nucleotides read TGCGCCAGCAGCCTCCTGCCGGCCTACGAGCAGTACTTC.

This clonotype was observed a few times. V and J are TRBV5-6 and TRBJ2-7; D remains ambiguous. The V end lost 0 bases, the J end lost 2 bases, and 9 bases lay between the germline ends. Germline CDR1 SGHDT, CDR2 YYEEEE. This CDR3 has 14 residues. The CDR3, as DNA: TGTGCCAGCAGCTTGGGGGTAGGGACCTACGAGCAGTACTTC. Translated: CASSLGVGTYEQYF.